These 8 T cell receptor beta chains originate from one sample sequenced in a study of T-cell memory formation after mild COVID-19. MiXCR, applied by TCRdb to the 5' RACE reads, yields one record per CDR3 protein. The sample lists about 430,000 distinct CDR3 sequences; roughly 17% were seen once. Material: PBMCs or a T cell subset sorted from them (not recorded which). The receptors here all came from a young man who had mild COVID-19 (a few samples of this study predate the infection). Cell type and time point are not known.

This clonotype was picked up a small number of times. The genes are TRBV4-1 and TRBJ2-7, with D uncertain. The V and J ends lost 0 bases and 3 bases respectively, with 9 bases between them. The CDR3 runs to 14 residues. Germline V gives CDR1 MGHRA, CDR2 YSYEKL. For the CDR3, the DNA is TGCGCCAGCAGCCAAGATGGGATTATCTACGAGCAGTACTTC. Its translation: CASSQDGIIYEQYF.

This chain uses TRBV20-1 with TRBJ1-2; unclear D gene. The germline V gene has CDR1 DFQATT and CDR2 SNEGSKA (reference sequence). The CDR3 contains 12 residues. V lost 1 base to trimming and J lost 2 bases, with 5 bases between them. The CDR3 spells CSARARNYGYTF. In nucleotides, the CDR3 is TGCAGTGCTAGAGCACGGAACTATGGCTACACCTTC.

A few counts support this clonotype. The V call is TRBV9, the J call TRBJ2-3; D is possibly TRBD2 (5 bases). The CDR3 covers 13 residues. CDR1 is SGDLS, CDR2 YYNGEE, per germline. The V gene lost 2 bases and the J gene lost 11 bases, with 15 bases spanning the gap. The CDR3 protein is CASSVQGPEGQYF. The CDR3 DNA is TGTGCCAGCAGCGTTCAAGGGCCAGAGGGGCAGTATTTT.

This clonotype was seen only a few times. The chain employs TRBV7-9 and TRBJ1-4; 9 nucleotides match TRBD1. V dropped 5 bases and J dropped 3; count of bases not matched to a gene: 7. Germline-derived CDR1 and CDR2 are SEHNR and FQNEAQ (reference sequence). The CDR3 is made up of 16 amino acids. The CDR3 protein is CASSADRGTANEKLFF. CDR3 bases: TGTGCCAGCAGCGCGGACAGGGGAACGGCTAATGAAAAACTGTTTTTT.

V and J are TRBV12-5 and TRBJ2-5; TRBD2 matches at 10 bases. The CDR3 is 15 amino acids. The trim removed 6 bases at V and 6 bases at J, leaving 10 bases unmatched. The V gene's germline CDR1 is LGHNT and CDR2 FRNRAP. This chain's CDR3 is CASGEAGGPEKTQYF. The CDR3 DNA reads TGTGCTAGTGGCGAAGCGGGGGGGCCTGAAAAGACCCAGTACTTC.

This clonotype appeared a few times. The gene calls are TRBV20-1 and TRBJ1-4; TRBD1 matches at 9 bases. The CDR3 runs 14 residues. The germline gives CDR1 DFQATT, CDR2 SNEGSKA (reference sequence). With V trimmed by 3 bases and J by 12 bases, 11 bases remained unmatched. Written as DNA, the CDR3 is TGCAGTGCTAGGGGGACAGGGCACTTGGGGGAACTGTTTTTT. It yields the protein CSARGTGHLGELFF.

The sample holds a few counts of this clonotype. The V and J genes are TRBV7-2 and TRBJ1-2; TRBD1 is a possible D gene (5 bases). Germline V gene data show CDR1 as SGHTA and CDR2 as FQGNSA. The V gene lost 5 bases and the J gene lost 7 bases, with 17 bases spanning the gap. This CDR3 spans 14 amino acids. The CDR3 here is CASSQTVAAGGYTF. CDR3 sequence (DNA): TGTGCCAGCAGCCAGACAGTAGCCGCCGGTGGCTACACCTTC.

The rearrangement links TRBV27 to TRBJ2-7, with TRBD1 matching 7 bases. The CDR3 covers 15 residues. J gave up 3 bases and V 5 bases, and 10 bases lay outside the gene matches. The germline V gene has CDR1 MNHEY and CDR2 SMNVEV (reference sequence). The CDR3 sequence is CASSLTRDRLYEQYV. The CDR3 DNA is TGTGCCAGCAGTCTGACCCGGGACAGACTCTACGAGCAGTACGTC.